The 6 T cell receptor beta chains in this list originate from one sample, sequenced in a study of cytomegalovirus exposure and HLA in healthy donors. The PCR had 60 Vbeta and 13 Jbeta primers. Only in-frame clones appear in the TCRdb table, and some are missing; sequencing was by immunoSEQ multiplex PCR. The table shows some 200,000 clones, with 65% to 85% occurring only once. The sequenced sample consisted of PBMCs. Receptor source: a female donor in good health and CMV-seronegative.

The gene calls are TRBV6-5 and TRBJ2-7, with 9 bases that match TRBD2. The length of the CDR3 is 14 residues. The germline V gene encodes CDR1 MNHEY and CDR2 SVGAGI. Trimming took 2 bases from V and 5 from J; bases not matched to a gene: 4. In DNA, the CDR3 is TGTGCCAGCAGTTACAAAGCGGGAGGCCACGAGCAGTACTTC. This codes for CASSYKAGGHEQYF.

This clone has only one observation. The V and J genes are TRBV5-5 and TRBJ2-7; 7 nucleotides line up with TRBD1. V shed 4 bases and J 3 bases; nucleotides not matched to a gene: 4. The germline V gene has CDR1 SGHKS and CDR2 YYEKEE (reference sequence). The CDR3 sequence is 13 residues long. This chain's CDR3 is CASSRTGFYEQYF. The CDR3 DNA reads TGTGCCAGCAGCCGGACAGGTTTCTACGAGCAGTACTTC. Looking up the rest from reference TRBV5-5 and TRBJ2-7 gives the full variable domain: DAGVTQSPTHLIKTRGQQVTLRCSPISGHKSVSWYQQVLGQGPQFIFQYYEKEERGRGNFPDRFSARQFPNYSSELNVNALLLGDSALYLCASSRTGFYEQYFGPGTRLTVT.

The V and J genes are TRBV28 and TRBJ2-7; D is undetermined. The V and J ends lost 5 bases and 6 bases respectively, with 8 bases between them. CDR1 and CDR2 from the germline V gene are MDHEN and SYDVKM. The CDR3 sequence is 11 residues long. The CDR3 DNA is TGTGCCAGCAGTACCTCGGTCGAGCAGTACTTC. Protein product: CASSTSVEQYF.

V usage is TRBV6-1 and J usage is TRBJ1-2; TRBD1 aligns across 10 bases. The CDR3 contains 15 residues. Trimming at V came to 6 bases and at J to 8 bases, leaving 12 bases not matched to a gene. Per germline, CDR1 MNHNS and CDR2 SASEGT. CDR3 DNA sequence: TGTGCCAGCAGCAATATAGGACAGGGGGAGTACGGCTACACCTTC. This encodes CASSNIGQGEYGYTF.

This clone was counted only a few times. The chain is built from TRBV25-1 and TRBJ2-7; D remains ambiguous. The CDR3 extends over 11 amino acids. V lost 5 bases to trimming and J lost 4 bases, with 6 bases between them. CDR1 and CDR2 from the germline V gene are MGHDK and SYGVNS. The CDR3 DNA is TGTGCCAGCAGTTTCGGGTACGAGCAGTACTTC. It translates to CASSFGYEQYF.

This rearrangement joins TRBV5-1 to TRBJ1-2; D is ambiguous. From germline, CDR1 is SGHRS and CDR2 YFSETQ. This CDR3 comprises 12 residues. The V end lost 0 bases, the J end lost 7 bases, and 7 bases lay between the germline ends. CDR3 loop: CASSLGSGGYTF. The DNA of the CDR3 is TGCGCCAGCAGCTTGGGGTCCGGTGGCTACACCTTC. The full variable domain, in which reference TRBV5-1 and TRBJ1-2 provide the parts outside the CDR3, is KAGVTQTPRYLIKTRGQQVTLSCSPISGHRSVSWYQQTPGQGLQFLFEYFSETQRNKGNFPGRFSGRQFSNSRSEMNVSTLELGDSALYLCASSLGSGGYTFGSGTRLTVV.